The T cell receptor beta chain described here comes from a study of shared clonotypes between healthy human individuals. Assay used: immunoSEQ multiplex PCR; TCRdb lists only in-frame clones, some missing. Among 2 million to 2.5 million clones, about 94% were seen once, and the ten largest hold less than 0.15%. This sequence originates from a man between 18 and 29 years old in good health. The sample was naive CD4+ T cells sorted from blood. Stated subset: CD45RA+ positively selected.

The chain's CDR3 is CASSEAGPIQETQYF. The CDR3 DNA reads as TGTGCCAGCAGTGAAGCAGGACCGATCCAAGAGACCCAGTACTTC. The chain recombines TRBV6-1 with TRBJ2-5; D is undetermined. Trimming removed 0 bases from V and 1 base from J, with 9 bases in between. Germline V gene lookup returns CDR1 MNHNS and CDR2 SASEGT. There are 15 residues in the CDR3.